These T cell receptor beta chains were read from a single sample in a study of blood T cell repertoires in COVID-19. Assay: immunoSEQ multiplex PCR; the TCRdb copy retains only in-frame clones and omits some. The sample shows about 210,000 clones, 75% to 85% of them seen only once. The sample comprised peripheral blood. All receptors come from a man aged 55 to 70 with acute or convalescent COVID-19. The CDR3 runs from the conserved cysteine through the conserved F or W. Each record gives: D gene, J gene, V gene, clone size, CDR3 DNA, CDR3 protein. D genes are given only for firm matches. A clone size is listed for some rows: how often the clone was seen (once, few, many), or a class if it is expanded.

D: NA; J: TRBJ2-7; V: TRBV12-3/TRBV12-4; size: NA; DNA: TGTGCCAGCAGCCAAATACGGGGCTACGAGCAGTACTTC; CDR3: CASSQIRGYEQYF
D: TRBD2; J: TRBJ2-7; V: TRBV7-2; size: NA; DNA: TGTGCCAGCAGCTTGACTAGCGGGGGGCGACTAACCTACGAGCAGTACTTC; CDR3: CASSLTSGGRLTYEQYF
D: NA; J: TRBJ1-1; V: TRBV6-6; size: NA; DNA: TGTGCCAGCAGTTACTCATGGGGGCCGAACACTGAAGCTTTCTTT; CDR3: CASSYSWGPNTEAFF
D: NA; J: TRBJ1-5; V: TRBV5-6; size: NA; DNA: TGTGCCAGCAGCTTGGGGGGCAATAGCAATCAGCCCCAGCATTTT; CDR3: CASSLGGNSNQPQHF
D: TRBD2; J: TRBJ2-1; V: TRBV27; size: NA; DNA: TGTGCCAGCAGGAGCGGGAGTCGAGGGGACAATGAGCAGTTCTTC; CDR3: CASRSGSRGDNEQFF
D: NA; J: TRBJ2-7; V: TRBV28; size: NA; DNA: TGTGCCAGCAGCGTAAAAATGGAGAAGCAGTACTTC; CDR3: CASSVKMEKQYF
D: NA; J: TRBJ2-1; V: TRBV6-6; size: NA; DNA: TGTGCCAGCAGTTACTCAGGACTAACCGCCCAGCAGTTCTTC; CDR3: CASSYSGLTAQQFF
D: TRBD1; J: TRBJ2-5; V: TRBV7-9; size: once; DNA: TGTGCCAGCAGCTCCGGACAGGCCCTGTACCAAGAGACCCAGTACTTC; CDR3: CASSSGQALYQETQYF
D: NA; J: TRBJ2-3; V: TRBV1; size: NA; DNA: TGCACCAGCAGCCAAGGGGCGGAGGCGACGCAGTATTTT; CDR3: CTSSQGAEATQYF
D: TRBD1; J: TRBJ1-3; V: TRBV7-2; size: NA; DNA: TGTGCCAGCAGCTTAGACTGGACAGGGGGAAACACCATATATTTT; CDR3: CASSLDWTGGNTIYF
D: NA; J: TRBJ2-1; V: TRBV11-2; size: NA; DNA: TGTGCCAGCAGCTTTCTTACTAGTTATGAGCAGTTCTTC; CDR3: CASSFLTSYEQFF
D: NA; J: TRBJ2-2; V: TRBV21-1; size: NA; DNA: TGTGCCAGCAACCCTGGACGGGGGAACACCGGGGAGCTGTTTTTT; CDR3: CASNPGRGNTGELFF
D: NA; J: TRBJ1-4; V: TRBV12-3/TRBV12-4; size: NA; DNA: TGTGCCAGCAGTTTAGGCTCGGGAACTCTGTTTTTT; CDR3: CASSLGSGTLFF
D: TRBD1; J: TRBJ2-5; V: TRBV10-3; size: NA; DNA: TGTGCCATCAACTCGGGACAGGCTGCTGAGACCCAGTACTTC; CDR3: CAINSGQAAETQYF
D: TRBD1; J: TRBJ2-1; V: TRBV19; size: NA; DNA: TGTGCCAGTAGTACCCCCGGGACAGGGGAAATAAATGAGCAGTTCTTC; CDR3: CASSTPGTGEINEQFF
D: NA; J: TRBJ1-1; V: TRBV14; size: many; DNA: TGTGCCAGCAGCCAACAACAGGGTTGGGGGACTGAAGCTTTCTTT; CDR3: CASSQQQGWGTEAFF
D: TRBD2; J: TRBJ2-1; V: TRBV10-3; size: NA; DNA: TGTGCCATCAGTGCCGGGACTAGCGGGAGGGGGACCTACAATGAGCAGTTCTTC; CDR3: CAISAGTSGRGTYNEQFF
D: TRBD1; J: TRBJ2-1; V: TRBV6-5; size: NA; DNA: TGTGCCAGCAGGAGACAGGGGGCTAACAATGAGCAGTTCTTC; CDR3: CASRRQGANNEQFF
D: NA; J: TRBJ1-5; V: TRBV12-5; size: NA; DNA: TGTGCTAGTGGCCGCGAGGATCAGCCCCAGCATTTT; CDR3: CASGREDQPQHF
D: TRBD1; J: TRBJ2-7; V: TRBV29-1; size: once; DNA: TGCAGCGGAGGACAGGGATCCTACGAGCAGTACTTC; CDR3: CSGGQGSYEQYF
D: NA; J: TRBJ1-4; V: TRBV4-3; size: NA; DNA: TGCGCCAGCAGCCAAGGGCAGTACGGAGCCTCACCTACAACTAATGAAAAACTGTTTTTT; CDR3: CASSQGQYGASPTTNEKLFF
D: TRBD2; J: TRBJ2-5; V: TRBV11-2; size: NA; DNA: TGTGCCAGCAGCCCAATGGGACTAGCGGGGAGAGAGACCCAGTACTTC; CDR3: CASSPMGLAGRETQYF
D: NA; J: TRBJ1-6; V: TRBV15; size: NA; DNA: TGTGCCACCAGCAGAGATCTTAGGACAGACAATTCACCCCTCCACTTT; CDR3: CATSRDLRTDNSPLHF
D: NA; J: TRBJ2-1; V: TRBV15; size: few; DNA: TGTGCCACCAGCAGAGACCCTGCAGCGGAGCAGTTCTTC; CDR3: CATSRDPAAEQFF
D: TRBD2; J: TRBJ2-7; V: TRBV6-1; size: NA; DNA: TGTGCCAGCAGTGAGGATAGCGGGAGCTCCTACGAGCAGTACTTC; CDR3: CASSEDSGSSYEQYF
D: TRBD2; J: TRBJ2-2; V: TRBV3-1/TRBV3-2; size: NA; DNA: TGTGCCAGCAGCCAAACTCTAGCGGGACCCACCGGGGAGCTGTTTTTT; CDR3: CASSQTLAGPTGELFF
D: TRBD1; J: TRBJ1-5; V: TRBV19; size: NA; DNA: TGTGCCAGTAGTGTTTTCGGGACAGGGTGGAAACAGCCCCAGCATTTT; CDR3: CASSVFGTGWKQPQHF
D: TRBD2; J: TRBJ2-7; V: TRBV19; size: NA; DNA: TGTGCCAGTAGTATAAAGTCTAGCGGGATCCGCGAGCAGTACTTC; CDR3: CASSIKSSGIREQYF
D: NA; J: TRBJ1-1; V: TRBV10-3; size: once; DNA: TGTGCCATCAGTGAGCCTGGGGGGGCTCACACTGAAGCTTTCTTT; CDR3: CAISEPGGAHTEAFF
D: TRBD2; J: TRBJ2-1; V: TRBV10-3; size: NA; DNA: TGTGCCATCAGTGACCGTCGGGAGGCAGGGAATGAGCAGTTCTTC; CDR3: CAISDRREAGNEQFF
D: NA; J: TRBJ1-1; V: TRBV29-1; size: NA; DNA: TGCAGCGTGGCGAATCAGGGAAACACTGAAGCTTTCTTT; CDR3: CSVANQGNTEAFF
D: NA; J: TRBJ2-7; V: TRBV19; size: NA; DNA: TGTGCCAGTAGTATAATGGCAGGGGCAATCTACGAGCAGTACTTC; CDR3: CASSIMAGAIYEQYF
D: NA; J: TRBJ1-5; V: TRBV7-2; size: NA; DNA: TGTGCCAGCAGCTTAGGACAGAGGAGCAATCAGCCCCAGCATTTT; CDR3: CASSLGQRSNQPQHF
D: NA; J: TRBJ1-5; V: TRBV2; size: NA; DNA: TGTGCCAGCAGCCAACAGGGCGGCCAGCCCCAGCATTTT; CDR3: CASSQQGGQPQHF
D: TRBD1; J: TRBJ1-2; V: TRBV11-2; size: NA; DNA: TGTGCCAGCACCCGGGACAGGGCAAACTATGGCTACACCTTC; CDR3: CASTRDRANYGYTF
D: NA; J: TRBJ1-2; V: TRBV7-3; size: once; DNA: TGTGCCAGCAGCTTAACAGGGCGGGACTACTATGGCTACACCTTC; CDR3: CASSLTGRDYYGYTF
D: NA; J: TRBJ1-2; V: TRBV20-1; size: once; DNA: TGCAGTGCTAGTCGCGGGGCAGCCGCCTATGGCTACACCTTC; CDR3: CSASRGAAAYGYTF
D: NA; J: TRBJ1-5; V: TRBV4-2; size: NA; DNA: TGTGCCAGCAGCCGCGAACAGGGAATCGGGTCCAATCAGCCCCAGCATTTT; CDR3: CASSREQGIGSNQPQHF
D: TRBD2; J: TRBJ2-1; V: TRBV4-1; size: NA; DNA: TGCGCCAGCAGCCCCGGACTAGCGGGGATGAATGAGCAGTTCTTC; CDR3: CASSPGLAGMNEQFF
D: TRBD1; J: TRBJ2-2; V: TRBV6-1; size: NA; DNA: TGTGCCAGCAGTGGGCCGGGACAGATTTATGGCGGGGAGCTGTTTTTT; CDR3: CASSGPGQIYGGELFF